This T cell receptor beta chain originates from a study of cytomegalovirus exposure and HLA in healthy donors. In the study overall: Later, an analysis reported that the 95 to 150 validation repertoires had used the same platform as the roughly 700 first-cohort repertoires. Overall study findings and caveats: In vitro assays verified that a few CMV-associated chains recognized CMV antigens specifically.

The trim removed 4 bases at V and 7 bases at J, leaving 5 bases unmatched. The CDR3 runs 12 residues. Germline V gene lookup returns CDR1 GTSNPN and CDR2 SVGIG (reference sequence). TCRdb's table, derived via immunoSEQ multiplex PCR, lists solely in-frame clones and lacks some. The table lists about 44,000 clones, roughly 93% of them singletons, with roughly 2% in the top ten. Points on this clone: Its antigen remains unknown.

While the first cohort had over 650 subjects, the donors belonged to the separate validation cohort of roughly 130 subjects. Input material: PBMCs. The TCR comes from a young woman in good health and CMV-seronegative. The V and J genes are TRBV30 and TRBJ1-2; 8 bases are shared with TRBD1. DNA for the CDR3: TGTGCCTGGACTTCAGGGACAGGTGGCTACACCTTC. Encoded protein: CAWTSGTGGYTF.